This entry concerns a single T cell receptor (beta chain). The record originates from a study of shared clonotypes between healthy human individuals. Sorted-subset replicate PCRs used about 180 ng DNA, about 30,000 T cell genomes. TCRdb keeps only in-frame clones here, not all; method: immunoSEQ multiplex PCR. This sample has roughly 1,100,000 clones, with around 76% found just once. Naive CD4+ cells were CD45RA-selected; the remaining cells were memory. V was trimmed by 1 base and J by 2 bases, leaving 9 bases between them. The CDR3 contains 14 residues. Germline CDR1 is SGHDT and CDR2 is YYEEEE. Sequenced: memory CD4+ T cells sorted from blood. Sample subset: CD45RA-negative fraction. V is TRBV5-6 and J is TRBJ1-2; the D is unclear. The TCR comes from a man between 18 and 29 years old in good health. The DNA for the CDR3 is TGTGCCAGCAGCTTGCCCAGTGTGAACTATGGCTACACCTTC. Translated, it gives CASSLPSVNYGYTF.